The 28 T cell receptor beta chains listed next were all sequenced from one sample in a study of cytomegalovirus exposure and HLA in healthy donors. Vbeta (60) and Jbeta (13) primers were used in the PCR. The repertoire was sequenced with immunoSEQ multiplex PCR; TCRdb's copy has only in-frame clones and lacks some. Of about 160,000 clones in the sample, about 75% were seen once. Sequencing was carried out using PBMCs. Receptor source: a female donor in good health and CMV-seronegative.

This clone was picked up a small number of times. The J gene is TRBJ1-1, the V gene TRBV6-1, with a tentative D call TRBD1 (5 bases). The CDR3 spans 14 residues. Germline loops: CDR1 MNHNS, CDR2 SASEGT. V was clipped by 6 bases and J by 0 bases, with 11 bases between them. CDR3 sequence (DNA): TGTGCCAGCAGCCCGGGCAGGGTGAACACTGAAGCTTTCTTT. Amino acids: CASSPGRVNTEAFF.

J is TRBJ2-5 and V is TRBV5-1; D remains unclear. The DNA end favors TRBJ2-7, so the J call may be wrong. Germline CDR1 SGHRS, CDR2 YFSETQ. This CDR3 has 10 residues. The CDR3 is CASPPSEQYF. CDR3 nucleotides: TGCGCCAGCCCCCCATCCGAGCAGTACTTC.

V usage is TRBV14 and J usage is TRBJ2-2, with D possibly being TRBD1 (6 bases). Germline V gene lookup returns CDR1 SGHDN and CDR2 FVKESK. Between the trimmed V and J ends, which lost 3 bases and 3 bases, there was a span of 11 bases. The CDR3 sequence is 15 residues long. The CDR3 sequence is CASSHRQGHTGELFF. CDR3 nucleotide sequence: TGTGCCAGCAGCCACCGGCAGGGGCACACCGGGGAGCTGTTTTTT.

J is TRBJ2-3 and V is TRBV4-1, with TRBD2 identical over 7 bases. Germline CDR1 and CDR2: MGHRA and YSYEKL. The CDR3 spans 15 residues. The V gene end was trimmed by 3 bases and the J gene end by 5 bases; junction bases not matched to a gene: 8. The CDR3 DNA follows: TGCGCCAGCAGCCAGTCGGCGGGAGTAAGAGATACGCAGTATTTT. This codes for CASSQSAGVRDTQYF.

The chain links TRBV11-2 to TRBJ2-3; 10 bases agree with TRBD2. V was clipped by 5 bases and J by 5 bases; unmatched bases: 10. The CDR3 is made up of 16 amino acids. The V gene's germline CDR1 is SGHAT and CDR2 FQNNGV. CDR3 coding DNA: TGTGCCAGCAGCCAACAGGGACTAGCGTCCGGAGATACGCAGTATTTT. Translated: CASSQQGLASGDTQYF.

The V gene is TRBV19, the J gene TRBJ2-1, with 9 bases aligning to TRBD2. The V gene's germline CDR1 is LNHDA and CDR2 SQIVND (reference sequence). Unmatched junction bases numbered 13, after V lost 6 bases and J lost 7 bases. This CDR3 region has 16 residues. CDR3 sequence reads: CASSKEAGGSFNEQFF. The CDR3, as DNA: TGTGCCAGTAGCAAAGAGGCGGGAGGGAGTTTTAATGAGCAGTTCTTC.

This rearrangement joins TRBV11-3 to TRBJ2-7; D call uncertain. V was shortened by 1 base and J by 1 base, with 8 bases between the two germline ends. The CDR3 length is 14 residues. CDR1 is SGHNT and CDR2 is YENEEA in the germline V gene. CDR3 amino acids: CASSLGAASYEQYF. CDR3 bases: TGTGCCAGCAGCTTAGGGGCTGCGTCCTACGAGCAGTACTTC.

Written as DNA, the CDR3 is TGTGCCAGCAGCTTTGGGGACAGGTACGAGCAGTACTTC. It translates to CASSFGDRYEQYF. This chain connects TRBV5-4 to TRBJ2-7; 8 positions agree with TRBD1. The junction had 2 bases not matched to a gene; V was cut back by 2 bases and J by 4 bases. In germline, CDR1 is SGHNT, CDR2 YYREEE (reference sequence). The CDR3 contains 13 residues.

This rearrangement joins TRBV9 to TRBJ2-2, with 12 nucleotides matching TRBD2. This CDR3 contains 17 residues. The germline gives CDR1 SGDLS, CDR2 YYNGEE. V dropped 0 bases and J dropped 3; count of bases not matched to a gene: 3. CDR3 in amino acids: CASSVGLAGGDTGELFF. The CDR3 DNA follows: TGTGCCAGCAGCGTAGGTCTAGCGGGAGGGGACACCGGGGAGCTGTTTTTT.

The gene calls are TRBV7-2 and TRBJ1-4; D gene ambiguous. In germline, CDR1 is SGHTA, CDR2 FQGNSA. The CDR3 consists of 13 residues. V dropped 5 bases and J dropped 5 bases, with 9 bases sitting between them. The CDR3 bases are TGTGCCAGCAGCCCCCGCAGAAATGAAAAACTGTTTTTT. Translation gives CASSPRRNEKLFF.

V gene TRBV19 combines with J gene TRBJ1-1; a weak D match, TRBD1 (5 bases). V lost 10 bases, J lost 5 bases, and 11 bases lay in between. Germline lookup yields CDR1 LNHDA and CDR2 SQIVND (reference sequence). This CDR3 has 11 amino acids. CDR3 DNA sequence: TGTGCCATACAGGATTCGACTGAAGCTTTCTTT. The encoded protein is CAIQDSTEAFF.

This clone was detected a few times. V and J are TRBV6-5 and TRBJ1-2; D might be TRBD1 (5 bases). V lost 0 bases and J 4 bases, leaving 9 bases between the germline ends. In germline, CDR1 is MNHEY, CDR2 SVGAGI. CDR3 size: 14 residues. The DNA of the CDR3 is TGTGCCAGCAGTTACTCGACAGAAGCCTATGGCTACACCTTC. Translation: CASSYSTEAYGYTF.

The CDR3 DNA reads as TGTGCCAGCAGCTTAGAGGGACAGGGACGAAACACCATATATTTT. Translating gives CASSLEGQGRNTIYF. The chain uses TRBV7-6 and TRBJ1-3; 9 positions match TRBD1. Trimming cost V 1 base and J 5 bases; bases outside gene matches: 3. Germline assignment: CDR1 SGHVS and CDR2 FNYEAQ. The CDR3 loop spans 15 amino acids.

The chain carries TRBV9 and TRBJ1-3, with D unresolved. Germline CDR1 and CDR2: SGDLS and YYNGEE. CDR3 length equals 15 residues. V lost 0 bases and J lost 0, with 7 bases in between. The CDR3 DNA reads as TGTGCCAGCAGCGTAGTGGCAAGCTCTGGAAACACCATATATTTT. Its protein is CASSVVASSGNTIYF.

This chain uses TRBV5-1 with TRBJ2-5; 8 nucleotides align to TRBD2. CDR3 length equals 14 residues. Germline-derived CDR1 and CDR2 are SGHRS and YFSETQ. V was clipped by 4 bases and J by 2 bases; unmatched bases: 4. CDR3 nucleotides: TGCGCCAGCAGCAACGGGGGGGCACAAGAGACCCAGTACTTC. This translates into CASSNGGAQETQYF.

V is TRBV7-9 and J is TRBJ1-1; D uncertain. Germline CDR1 SEHNR, CDR2 FQNEAQ (reference sequence). The ends were cut back, 1 base at V and 6 bases at J, with 9 bases in the middle. The CDR3 runs to 13 residues. The CDR3 DNA sequence: TGTGCCAGCAGCTTAGTAAGGAGTGCTGAAGCTTTCTTT. Translation: CASSLVRSAEAFF.

This clone was found a few times. This sequence joins TRBV19 and TRBJ2-7; 7 bases are a match to TRBD2. This CDR3 comprises 17 residues. J lost 3 bases, V lost 2 bases, and 13 bases had no gene match. Germline CDR1 LNHDA, CDR2 SQIVND (reference sequence). The CDR3 bases are TGTGCCAGTAGTATAAGGGCCAGCGGGACGGGGGTCTACGAGCAGTACTTC. Protein: CASSIRASGTGVYEQYF. The full variable domain, with the rest looked up from reference TRBV19 and TRBJ2-7, is DGGITQSPKYLFRKEGQNVTLSCEQNLNHDAMYWYRQDPGQGLRLIYYSQIVNDFQKGDIAEGYSVSREKKESFPLTVTSAQKNPTAFYLCASSIRASGTGVYEQYFGPGTRLTVT.

The rearrangement uses TRBV18 and TRBJ1-1; D gene ambiguous. Germline CDR1 is KGHSH and CDR2 is LQKENI. V dropped 6 bases and J dropped 0 bases, with 8 bases sitting between them. This CDR3 has 13 amino acids. CDR3 in amino acids: CASSRELNTEAFF. CDR3 nucleotide sequence: TGTGCCAGCTCTCGGGAATTGAACACTGAAGCTTTCTTT.

This clone turned up a few times. J is TRBJ1-1 and V is TRBV5-4, with 7 nucleotides matching TRBD1. The CDR3 sequence is 14 residues long. J gave up 8 bases and V 4 bases, and 11 bases lay outside the gene matches. Germline V gene data show CDR1 as SGHNT and CDR2 as YYREEE (reference sequence). Here the CDR3 reads CASSRGTVKWEAFF. In DNA form, the CDR3 reads TGTGCCAGCAGCCGCGGGACAGTAAAATGGGAAGCTTTCTTT.

This chain links TRBV19 with TRBJ1-1; the D gene is possibly TRBD1 (5 bases). Germline V gene sequence: CDR1 LNHDA, CDR2 SQIVND (reference sequence). The germline V and J ends were trimmed by 6 bases and 2 bases, with 13 bases remaining between them. There are 14 residues in the CDR3. CDR3 in DNA: TGTGCCAGTAGGGGACTCGCCGCTAACACTGAAGCTTTCTTT. Amino acid sequence: CASRGLAANTEAFF. The full variable domain, its missing parts supplied by reference TRBV19 and TRBJ1-1, is DGGITQSPKYLFRKEGQNVTLSCEQNLNHDAMYWYRQDPGQGLRLIYYSQIVNDFQKGDIAEGYSVSREKKESFPLTVTSAQKNPTAFYLCASRGLAANTEAFFGQGTRLTVV.

The chain couples TRBV5-1 to TRBJ2-1; TRBD1 matches 8 bases. Germline V gives CDR1 SGHRS, CDR2 YFSETQ. This CDR3 spans 13 amino acids. J lost 2 bases, V lost 7 bases, and 2 bases had no gene match. The CDR3 region is CASETGAYNEQFF. The CDR3 DNA follows: TGCGCCAGCGAGACAGGGGCCTACAATGAGCAGTTCTTC.

The V and J genes are TRBV6-1 and TRBJ2-7; 7 bases agree with TRBD1. The CDR3 is 19 amino acids. Germline V gene data show CDR1 as MNHNS and CDR2 as SASEGT. Trimming removed 0 bases from V and 5 bases from J; junction bases left unmatched: 19. The CDR3 DNA reads TGTGCCAGCAGTGAAGCGCCCCCAAACCCGGGACAGTTGTTCCACGAGCAGTACTTC. Its protein product is CASSEAPPNPGQLFHEQYF.

V and J are TRBV7-2 and TRBJ2-2, with 8 bases that match TRBD1. The CDR3 covers 15 residues. J gave up 1 base and V 5 bases, and 3 bases lay outside the gene matches. From germline, CDR1 is SGHTA and CDR2 FQGNSA. CDR3 DNA sequence: TGTGCCAGCAGCCAGACAGGGGTGAACACCGGGGAGCTGTTTTTT. This translates into CASSQTGVNTGELFF. Drawing the rest from reference TRBV7-2 and TRBJ2-2, the complete variable domain is GAGVSQSPSNKVTEKGKDVELRCDPISGHTALYWYRQSLGQGLEFLIYFQGNSAPDKSGLPSDRFSAERTGGSVSTLTIQRTQQEDSAVYLCASSQTGVNTGELFFGEGSRLTVL.

CDR3 amino acids: CASSMRTGVLNTEAFF. In DNA, the CDR3 is TGTGCCAGTAGTATGAGGACAGGGGTCCTGAACACTGAAGCTTTCTTT. The chain is built from TRBV19 and TRBJ1-1; 9 positions agree with TRBD1. Germline V CDR1 and CDR2: LNHDA, SQIVND (reference sequence). The CDR3 runs 16 residues. Trimming at V came to 3 bases and at J to 0 bases, leaving 5 bases not matched to a gene. Complete variable domain (other parts from reference TRBV19 and TRBJ1-1): DGGITQSPKYLFRKEGQNVTLSCEQNLNHDAMYWYRQDPGQGLRLIYYSQIVNDFQKGDIAEGYSVSREKKESFPLTVTSAQKNPTAFYLCASSMRTGVLNTEAFFGQGTRLTVV.

This clone was detected a few times. V usage is TRBV5-6 and J usage is TRBJ1-2; D gene ambiguous. The CDR3 sequence is 14 residues long. The V gene lost 1 base and the J gene lost 8 bases, with 15 bases spanning the gap. Germline values: CDR1 SGHDT, CDR2 YYEEEE. The CDR3 spells CASSLYRNPEGYTF. In DNA, the CDR3 is TGTGCCAGCAGCTTGTATCGGAATCCGGAGGGCTACACCTTC.

The chain carries TRBV4-1 and TRBJ1-2; D unresolved. The germline gives CDR1 MGHRA, CDR2 YSYEKL. With 0 bases removed from V and 1 base from J, the gap between germline ends came to 6 bases. The CDR3 is made up of 14 amino acids. CDR3 residues: CASSQDRFNYGYTF. The CDR3 DNA reads as TGCGCCAGCAGCCAAGATCGGTTTAACTATGGCTACACCTTC.

J is TRBJ1-1 and V is TRBV4-2; D may be TRBD1 (6 bases). CDR1 and CDR2 (germline): LGHNA, YNFKEQ. The CDR3 is 14 amino acids. Between the trimmed V and J ends, which lost 1 base and 2 bases, there was a span of 8 bases. CDR3 sequence (DNA): TGTGCCAGCAGCCAAGGACAGGTTAACACTGAAGCTTTCTTT. Its protein product is CASSQGQVNTEAFF.

The CDR3 DNA reads as TGTGCCAGCAGCTTGGTGCCAGGTTTCACCGGGGAGCTGTTTTTT. Translated: CASSLVPGFTGELFF. The chain has TRBV5-6 and TRBJ2-2; D remains ambiguous. The V gene lost 0 bases and the J gene lost 4 bases, with 10 bases spanning the gap. The CDR3 is 15 residues long. The V gene's germline CDR1 is SGHDT and CDR2 YYEEEE. The whole variable domain, filled in from reference TRBV5-6 and TRBJ2-2, reads DAGVTQSPTHLIKTRGQQVTLRCSPKSGHDTVSWYQQALGQGPQFIFQYYEEEERQRGNFPDRFSGHQFPNYSSELNVNALLLGDSALYLCASSLVPGFTGELFFGEGSRLTVL.